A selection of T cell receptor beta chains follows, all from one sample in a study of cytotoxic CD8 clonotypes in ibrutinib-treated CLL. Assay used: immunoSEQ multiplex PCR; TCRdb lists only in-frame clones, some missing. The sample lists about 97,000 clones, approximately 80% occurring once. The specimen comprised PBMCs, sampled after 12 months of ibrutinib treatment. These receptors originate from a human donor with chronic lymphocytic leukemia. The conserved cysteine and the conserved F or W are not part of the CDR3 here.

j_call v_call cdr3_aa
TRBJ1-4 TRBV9 ASSVDPATNEKLF
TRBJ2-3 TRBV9 ASSVGLRGSADTQY
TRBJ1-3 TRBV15 ATSRDRGSLSLSGNTIY
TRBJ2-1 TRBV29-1 SVTKAGGSYNEQF
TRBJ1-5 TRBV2 ASSEDLFNQPQH
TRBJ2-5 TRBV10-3 AISGTSGGAGETQY
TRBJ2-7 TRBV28 ASSLGVAGLSYEQY
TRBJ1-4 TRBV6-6 ASSYKGRTINEKLF
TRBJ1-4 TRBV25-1 ASRGTGDHEKLF
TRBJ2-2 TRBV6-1 ASSERQNTGELF
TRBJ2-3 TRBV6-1 ASGQGATDTQY
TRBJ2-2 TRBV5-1 ASSSWTSGNTGELF
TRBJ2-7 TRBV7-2 ASREGVSYEQY
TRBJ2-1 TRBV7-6 ASSLAGDSYNEQF
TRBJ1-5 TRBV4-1 ASSQPDRAGQPQH
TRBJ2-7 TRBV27 ASSLWRGEQY
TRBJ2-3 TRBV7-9 ASSAQGRGSDTQY
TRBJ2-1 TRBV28 ASSLGPIRQGEQF